Following are 8 T cell receptor beta chains from one sample sequenced in a study of tumor and adjacent non-tumor tissue in lung cancer. This sample's RNA came from whole unsorted tissue. The normal lung tissue was taken more than 3 cm from the tumor edge. The library came from three nested PCR rounds adapted from ARM-PCR protocols. TCRdb re-called the multiplex PCR reads through MiXCR, storing one row per CDR3 protein. The repertoire holds approximately 82,000 distinct CDR3 sequences, 76% seen once, with approximately 40% in the top ten. The sequencing sample was made of distant non-tumor lung tissue. The receptors derive from a man aged 65-85 years with non-small cell lung cancer.

Concerning this clonotype: The junction and the germline gene differ at one end; a read error may be behind it. The chain recombines TRBV11-3 with TRBJ2-5, with 7 positions matching TRBD2. CDR3 length equals 14 residues. The germline V gene encodes CDR1 SGHNT and CDR2 YENEEA. CDR3 sequence (DNA): TGTGCCAGCAGCCAACTAGCGAGGATGGAGACCCAATACTTC. It is translated as CASSQLARMETQYF. Full variable domain (missing parts from reference TRBV11-3 and TRBJ2-5): EAGVVQSPRYKIIEKKQPVAFWCNPISGHNTLYWYLQNLGQGPELLIRYENEEAVDDSQLPKDRFSAERLKGVDSTLKIQPAELGDSAVYLCASSQLARMETQYFGPGTRLLVL.

The chain carries TRBV6-2 or TRBV6-3 and TRBJ2-2, with a tentative D call TRBD2 (6 bases). The length of the CDR3 is 14 residues. The V and J ends lost 6 bases and 12 bases respectively, with 20 bases between them. Germline V gene sequence: CDR1 MNHEY, CDR2 SVGEGT. This chain's CDR3 is CASRCGTSAGKLFF. The CDR3 bases are TGTGCCAGCAGATGCGGGACCTCAGCTGGGAAGCTGTTTTTT.

This clonotype was observed a single time. This likely comes from a read error, as the CDR3 has no conserved phenylalanine or tryptophan at its end. The chain recombines TRBV29-1 with TRBJ2-7; no clear D gene. The CDR3 is 12 residues long. Germline-derived CDR1 and CDR2 are SQVTM and ANQGSEA. The CDR3 bases are TGCAGTATTCGGCCCAACTCCTACGAGCAGTACATC. Protein sequence: CSIRPNSYEQYI.

Points on this clonotype: This could be a read error, since a much larger clone is one nucleotide away. This CDR3 reads CASRFASVEDSWELFF. CDR3 DNA sequence: TGTGCAAGTCGCTTTGCCAGCGTTGAGGATTCCTGGGAGCTGTTTTTT. The V call is TRBV12-2, the J call TRBJ2-2. TRBV12-2 is recorded as a pseudogene. This CDR3 spans 16 amino acids.

As concerns this clonotype: One base away lies a much larger clone, so this may be a sequencing read error. The chain links TRBV20-1 to TRBJ1-5, with no clear D. In germline, CDR1 is DFQATT, CDR2 SNEGSKA (reference sequence). CDR3 length equals 15 residues. CDR3 bases: TGCATTGCTAGAGATGATAGTCCAGGTCTGAAGCCCCAGCATTTT. Protein: CIARDDSPGLKPQHF.

The chain has TRBV20-1 and TRBJ2-7, with D hard to call. Trimming shortened V by 2 bases and J by 5 bases, and 19 bases separated the two germline ends. Germline V CDR1 and CDR2: DFQATT, SNEGSKA (reference sequence). This CDR3 contains 15 residues. The CDR3 DNA sequence: TGCAGTGCTAGACGGCACCTCTCGGAGTACCACGAGCAGTACTTC. Its translation: CSARRHLSEYHEQYF.

Ten or more counts support this clonotype. V is TRBV7-8 and J is TRBJ2-7, with a tentative D call TRBD2 (6 bases). The CDR3 is 14 amino acids. Germline-derived CDR1 and CDR2 are SGHVS and FQNEAQ. The V end lost 1 base, the J end lost 2 bases, and 9 bases lay between the germline ends. CDR3 sequence: CASSLGAGPYEQYF. For the CDR3, the DNA is TGTGCCAGCAGCTTAGGAGCGGGCCCCTACGAGCAGTACTTC.

Comments on this clonotype: Germline is not matched at one junction end, which may reflect a read error. The V and J genes are TRBV10-2 and TRBJ2-3; D uncertain. Germline V gives CDR1 WSHSY, CDR2 SAAADI. There are 12 residues in the CDR3. The DNA for the CDR3 is TGCGACAGCAGTGAGAACACAGATACGCGGTATTTT. This codes for CDSSENTDTRYF.